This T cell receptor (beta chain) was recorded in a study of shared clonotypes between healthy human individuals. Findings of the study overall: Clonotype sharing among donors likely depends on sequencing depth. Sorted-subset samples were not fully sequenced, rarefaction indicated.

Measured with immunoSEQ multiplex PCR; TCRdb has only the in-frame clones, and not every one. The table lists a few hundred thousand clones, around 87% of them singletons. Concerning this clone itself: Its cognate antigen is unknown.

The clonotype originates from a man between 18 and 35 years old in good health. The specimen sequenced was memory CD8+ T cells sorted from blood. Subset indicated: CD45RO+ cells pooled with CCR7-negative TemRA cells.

The CDR3 reads CASSEAQGGTEAFF. The DNA of the CDR3 is TGTGCCAGCAGTGAGGCGCAGGGTGGCACTGAAGCTTTCTTT. The chain joins TRBV7-8 to TRBJ1-1, with a possible D match to TRBD1 (5 bases). The germline V and J ends were trimmed by 6 bases and 4 bases, with 15 bases remaining between them. This CDR3 is 14 amino acids long. Germline values: CDR1 SGHVS, CDR2 FQNEAQ.